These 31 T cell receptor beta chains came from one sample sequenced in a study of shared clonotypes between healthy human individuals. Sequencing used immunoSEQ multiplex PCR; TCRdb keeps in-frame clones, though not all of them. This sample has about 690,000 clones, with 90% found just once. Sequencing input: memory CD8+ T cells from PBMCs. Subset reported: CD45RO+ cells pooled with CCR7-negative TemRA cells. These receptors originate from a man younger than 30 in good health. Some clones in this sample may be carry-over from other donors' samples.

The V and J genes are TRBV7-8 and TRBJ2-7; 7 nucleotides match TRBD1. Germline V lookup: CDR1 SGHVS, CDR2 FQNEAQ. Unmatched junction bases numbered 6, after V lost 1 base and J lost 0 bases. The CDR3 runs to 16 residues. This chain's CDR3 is CASSLGLSGGSYEQYF. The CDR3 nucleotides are TGTGCCAGCAGCTTAGGTCTGTCAGGGGGCTCCTACGAGCAGTACTTC.

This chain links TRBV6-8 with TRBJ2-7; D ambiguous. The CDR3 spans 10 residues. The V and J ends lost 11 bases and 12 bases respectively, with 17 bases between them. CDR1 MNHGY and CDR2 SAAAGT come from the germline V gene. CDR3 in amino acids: CAPSPWPGYF. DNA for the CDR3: TGTGCCCCGTCCCCTTGGCCCGGGTACTTC.

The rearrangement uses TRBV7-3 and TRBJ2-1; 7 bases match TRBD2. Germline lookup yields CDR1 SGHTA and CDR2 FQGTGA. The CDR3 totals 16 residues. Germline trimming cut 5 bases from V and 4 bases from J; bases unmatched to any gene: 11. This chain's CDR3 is CASSPFNGGTYNEQFF. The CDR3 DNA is TGTGCCAGCAGCCCATTTAACGGGGGGACTTACAATGAGCAGTTCTTC.

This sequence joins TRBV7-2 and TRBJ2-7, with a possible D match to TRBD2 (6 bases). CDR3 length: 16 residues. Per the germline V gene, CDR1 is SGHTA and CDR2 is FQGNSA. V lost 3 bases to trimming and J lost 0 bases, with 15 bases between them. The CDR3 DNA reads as TGTGCCAGCAGCTTGTTATTGCGGGAATCCTCCTACGAGCAGTACTTC. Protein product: CASSLLLRESSYEQYF.

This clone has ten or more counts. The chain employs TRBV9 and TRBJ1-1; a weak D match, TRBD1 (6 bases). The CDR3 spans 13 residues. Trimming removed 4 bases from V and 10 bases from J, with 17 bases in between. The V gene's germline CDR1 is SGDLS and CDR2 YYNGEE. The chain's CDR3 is CASSSGGPLGAFF. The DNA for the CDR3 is TGTGCCAGCAGCTCGGGGGGGCCGTTGGGAGCTTTCTTT.

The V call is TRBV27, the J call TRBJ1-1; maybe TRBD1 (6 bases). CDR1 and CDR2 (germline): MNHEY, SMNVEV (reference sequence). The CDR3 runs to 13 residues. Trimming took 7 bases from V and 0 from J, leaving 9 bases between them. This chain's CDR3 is CASKTGLNTEAFF. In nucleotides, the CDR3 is TGTGCCAGCAAGACAGGTTTGAACACTGAAGCTTTCTTT.

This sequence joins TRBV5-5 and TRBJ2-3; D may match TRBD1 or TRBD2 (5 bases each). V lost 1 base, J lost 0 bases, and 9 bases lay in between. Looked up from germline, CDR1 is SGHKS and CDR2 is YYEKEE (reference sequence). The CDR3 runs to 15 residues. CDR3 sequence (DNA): TGTGCCAGCAGCTTGTTTGAGGGGAGCACAGATACGCAGTATTTT. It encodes CASSLFEGSTDTQYF. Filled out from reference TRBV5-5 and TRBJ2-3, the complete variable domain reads DAGVTQSPTHLIKTRGQQVTLRCSPISGHKSVSWYQQVLGQGPQFIFQYYEKEERGRGNFPDRFSARQFPNYSSELNVNALLLGDSALYLCASSLFEGSTDTQYFGPGTRLTVL.

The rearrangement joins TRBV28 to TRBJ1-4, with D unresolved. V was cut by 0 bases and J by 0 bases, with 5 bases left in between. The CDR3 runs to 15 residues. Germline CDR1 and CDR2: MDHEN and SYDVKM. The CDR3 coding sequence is TGTGCCAGCAGTTTATGGAGTGCAACTAATGAAAAACTGTTTTTT. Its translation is CASSLWSATNEKLFF.

CDR3 loop: CAISEGSGANVLTF. The DNA for the CDR3 is TGTGCCATCAGTGAAGGCTCTGGGGCCAACGTCCTGACTTTC. The rearrangement uses TRBV10-3 and TRBJ2-6; D is unclear. Germline values: CDR1 ENHRY, CDR2 SYGVKD. The CDR3 is 14 amino acids. V was trimmed by 3 bases and J by 0 bases, leaving 3 bases between them.

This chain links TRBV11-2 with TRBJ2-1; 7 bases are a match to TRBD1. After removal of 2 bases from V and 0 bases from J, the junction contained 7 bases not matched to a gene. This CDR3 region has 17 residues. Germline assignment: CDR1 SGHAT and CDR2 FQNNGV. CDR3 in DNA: TGTGCCAGCAGCTTATTGAGGGGGCAGAGCTCCTACAATGAGCAGTTCTTC. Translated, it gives CASSLLRGQSSYNEQFF. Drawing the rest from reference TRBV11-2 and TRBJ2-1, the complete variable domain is EAGVAQSPRYKIIEKRQSVAFWCNPISGHATLYWYQQILGQGPKLLIQFQNNGVVDDSQLPKDRFSAERLKGVDSTLKIQPAKLEDSAVYLCASSLLRGQSSYNEQFFGPGTRLTVL.

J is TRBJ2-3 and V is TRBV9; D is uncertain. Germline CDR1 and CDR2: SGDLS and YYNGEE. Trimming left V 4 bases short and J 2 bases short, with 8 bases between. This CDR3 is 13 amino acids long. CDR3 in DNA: TGTGCCAGCAGCATAAGACCCACAGATACGCAGTATTTT. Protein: CASSIRPTDTQYF.

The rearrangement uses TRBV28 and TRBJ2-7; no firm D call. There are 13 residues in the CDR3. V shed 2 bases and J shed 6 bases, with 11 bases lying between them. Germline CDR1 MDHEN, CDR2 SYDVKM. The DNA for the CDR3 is TGTGCCAGCAGTTTAGTGGTGTGGGTCGAGCAGTACTTC. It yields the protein CASSLVVWVEQYF.

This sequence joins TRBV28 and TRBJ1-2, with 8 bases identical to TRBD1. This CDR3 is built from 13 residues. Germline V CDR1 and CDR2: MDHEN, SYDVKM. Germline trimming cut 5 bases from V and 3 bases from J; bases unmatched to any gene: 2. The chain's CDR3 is CASSHRGDYGYTF. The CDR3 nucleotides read TGTGCCAGCAGTCACAGGGGGGACTATGGCTACACCTTC.

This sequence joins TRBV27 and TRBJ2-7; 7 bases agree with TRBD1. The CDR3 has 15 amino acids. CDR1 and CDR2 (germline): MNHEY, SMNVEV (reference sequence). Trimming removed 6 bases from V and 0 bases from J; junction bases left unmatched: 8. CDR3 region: CASSQRQGFSYEQYF. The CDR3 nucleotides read TGTGCCAGCAGCCAAAGACAGGGCTTCTCCTACGAGCAGTACTTC.

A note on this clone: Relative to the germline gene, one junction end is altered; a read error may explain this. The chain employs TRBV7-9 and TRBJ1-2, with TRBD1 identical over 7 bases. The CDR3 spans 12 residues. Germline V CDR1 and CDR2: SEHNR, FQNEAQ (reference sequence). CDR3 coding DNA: TGTGCCAGCACCTCTCACCCCCGGGACAGTGACTTC. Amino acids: CASTSHPRDSDF. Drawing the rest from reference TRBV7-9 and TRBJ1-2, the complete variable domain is DTGVSQNPRHKITKRGQNVTFRCDPISEHNRLYWYRQTLGQGPEFLTYFQNEAQLEKSRLLSDRFSAERPKGSFSTLEIQRTEQGDSAMYLCASTSHPRDSDFGSGTRLTVV.

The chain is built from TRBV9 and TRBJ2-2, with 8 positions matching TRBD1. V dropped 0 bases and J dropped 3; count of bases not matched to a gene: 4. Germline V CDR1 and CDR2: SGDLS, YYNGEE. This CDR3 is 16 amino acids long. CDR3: CASSVAYRGDTGELFF. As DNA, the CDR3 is TGTGCCAGCAGCGTAGCGTACAGGGGGGACACCGGGGAGCTGTTTTTT.

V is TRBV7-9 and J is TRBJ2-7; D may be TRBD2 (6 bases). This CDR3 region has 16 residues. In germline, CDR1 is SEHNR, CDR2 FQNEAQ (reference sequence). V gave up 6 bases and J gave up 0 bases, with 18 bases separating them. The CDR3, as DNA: TGTGCCAGCAGTCAACAGGAGGGCCTCAGCTCCTACGAGCAGTACTTC. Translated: CASSQQEGLSSYEQYF.

This CDR3 is CASSQSEASGYYEQYF. The CDR3 coding sequence is TGCGCCAGCAGCCAATCCGAGGCTAGCGGTTACTACGAGCAGTACTTC. The chain has TRBV4-1 and TRBJ2-7; 7 bases align to TRBD2. The length of the CDR3 is 16 residues. With 2 bases clipped from V and 3 bases from J, the junction kept 10 bases outside the gene matches. Per the germline V gene, CDR1 is MGHRA and CDR2 is YSYEKL.

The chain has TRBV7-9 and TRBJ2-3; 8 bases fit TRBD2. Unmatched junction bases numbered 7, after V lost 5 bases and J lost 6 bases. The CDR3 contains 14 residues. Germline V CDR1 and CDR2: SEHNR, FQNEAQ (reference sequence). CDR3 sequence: CASSDGLAPDTQYF. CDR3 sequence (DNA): TGTGCCAGCAGCGACGGACTAGCACCTGATACGCAGTATTTT.

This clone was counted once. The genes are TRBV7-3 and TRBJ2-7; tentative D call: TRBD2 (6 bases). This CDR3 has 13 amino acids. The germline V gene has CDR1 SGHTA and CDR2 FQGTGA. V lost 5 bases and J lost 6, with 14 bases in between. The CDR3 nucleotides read TGTGCCAGCAGCGTATATGGAGGGGTCGAGCAGTACTTC. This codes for CASSVYGGVEQYF. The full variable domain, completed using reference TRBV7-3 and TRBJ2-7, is GAGVSQTPSNKVTEKGKYVELRCDPISGHTALYWYRQSLGQGPEFLIYFQGTGAADDSGLPNDRFFAVRPEGSVSTLKIQRTERGDSAVYLCASSVYGGVEQYFGPGTRLTVT.

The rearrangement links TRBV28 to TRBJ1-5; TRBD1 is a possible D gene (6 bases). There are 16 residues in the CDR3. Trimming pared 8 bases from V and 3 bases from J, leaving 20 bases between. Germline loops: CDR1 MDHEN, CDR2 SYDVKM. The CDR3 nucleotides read TGTGCCAGCGTCGGGACACCCGACGAATTCAATCAGCCCCAGCATTTT. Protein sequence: CASVGTPDEFNQPQHF.

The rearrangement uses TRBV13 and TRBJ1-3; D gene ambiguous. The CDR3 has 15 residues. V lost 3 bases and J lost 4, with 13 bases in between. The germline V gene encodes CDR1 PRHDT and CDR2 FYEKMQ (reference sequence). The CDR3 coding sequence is TGTGCCAGCAGCTTGGGTGGGCCCAGAGGAAACACCATATATTTT. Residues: CASSLGGPRGNTIYF.

The CDR3 sequence is CASRQERNTIYF. The CDR3 DNA reads as TGTGCCAGCAGACAGGAGCGAAACACCATATATTTT. This rearrangement joins TRBV11-2 to TRBJ1-3; TRBD1 might be the D (5 bases). V was trimmed by 6 bases and J by 5 bases, leaving 8 bases between them. Germline-derived CDR1 and CDR2 are SGHAT and FQNNGV. This CDR3 has 12 residues.

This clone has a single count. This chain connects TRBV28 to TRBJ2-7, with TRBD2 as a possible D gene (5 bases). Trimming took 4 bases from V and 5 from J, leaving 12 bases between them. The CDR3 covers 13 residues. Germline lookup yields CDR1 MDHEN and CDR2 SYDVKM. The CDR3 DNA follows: TGTGCCAGCAGTTCGGGAAGTGGCCACGAGCAGTACTTC. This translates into CASSSGSGHEQYF.

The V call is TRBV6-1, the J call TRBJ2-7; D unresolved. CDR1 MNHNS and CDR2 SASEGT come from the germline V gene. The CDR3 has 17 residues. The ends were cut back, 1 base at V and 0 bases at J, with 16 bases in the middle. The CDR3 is CASSEDLMWGFSYEQYF. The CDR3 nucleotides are TGTGCCAGCAGTGAAGATCTTATGTGGGGATTCTCCTACGAGCAGTACTTC.

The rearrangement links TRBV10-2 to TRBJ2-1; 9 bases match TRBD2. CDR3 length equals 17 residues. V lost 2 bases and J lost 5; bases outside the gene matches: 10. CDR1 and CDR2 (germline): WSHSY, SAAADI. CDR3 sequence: CASSEPVLAGADNEQFF. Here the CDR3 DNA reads TGCGCCAGCAGTGAGCCTGTTTTAGCGGGAGCCGACAATGAGCAGTTCTTC.

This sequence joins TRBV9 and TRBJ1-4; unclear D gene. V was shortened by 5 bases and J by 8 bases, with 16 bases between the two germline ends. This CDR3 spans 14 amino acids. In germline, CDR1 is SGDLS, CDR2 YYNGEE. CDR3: CASSDPGLNEKLFF. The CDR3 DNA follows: TGTGCCAGCAGTGACCCGGGTTTAAACGAAAAACTGTTTTTT.

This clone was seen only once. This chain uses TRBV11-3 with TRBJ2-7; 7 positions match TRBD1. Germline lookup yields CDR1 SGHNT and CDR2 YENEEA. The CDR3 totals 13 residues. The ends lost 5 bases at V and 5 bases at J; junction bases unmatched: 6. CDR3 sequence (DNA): TGTGCCAGCAGCAATCGACAGGGCCACGAGCAGTACTTC. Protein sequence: CASSNRQGHEQYF.

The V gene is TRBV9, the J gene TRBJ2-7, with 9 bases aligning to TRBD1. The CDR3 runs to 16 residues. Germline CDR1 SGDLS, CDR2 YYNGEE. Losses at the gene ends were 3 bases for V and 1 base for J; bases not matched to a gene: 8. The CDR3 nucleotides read TGTGCCAGCAGCGGTGGGGGGACAGGGATGTCCTACGAGCAGTACTTC. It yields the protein CASSGGGTGMSYEQYF.

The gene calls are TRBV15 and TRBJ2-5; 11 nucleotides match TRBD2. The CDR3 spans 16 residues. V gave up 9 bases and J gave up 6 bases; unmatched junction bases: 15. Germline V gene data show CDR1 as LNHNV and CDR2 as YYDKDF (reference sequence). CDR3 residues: CATDLAGGTRLKTQYF. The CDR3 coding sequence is TGTGCCACAGATCTAGCGGGAGGCACCCGGCTCAAGACCCAGTACTTC.

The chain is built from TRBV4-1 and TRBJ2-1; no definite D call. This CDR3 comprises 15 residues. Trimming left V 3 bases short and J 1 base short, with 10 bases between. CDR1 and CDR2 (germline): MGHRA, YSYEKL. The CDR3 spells CASSQETGSYNEQFF. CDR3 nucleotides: TGCGCCAGCAGCCAGGAGACGGGTTCCTACAATGAGCAGTTCTTC.